This T cell receptor (beta chain) emerged from a study of OX40 agonist ivuxolimab in advanced cancers. Study in general: The group had a mean age of about 65 years, ranged from about 23 to 79, and was just under 85% male. Therapy given before enrollment (anti-PD-1, anti-PD-L1 or anti-CTLA-4) was allowed, and 40% to 45% had some.

As to this clone: Its antigen is currently unknown.

The protocol was immunoSEQ multiplex PCR, while the TCRdb copy is restricted to in-frame clones and leaves out a portion. The table lists 50,000 to 55,000 clones, about 89% of them singletons. Broader study findings: On average, a greater number of expanded clones characterised CD8+ T cells relative to CD4+.

From germline, CDR1 is SGHNT and CDR2 YYREEE (reference sequence). The CDR3 is 16 residues long. The V end lost 4 bases, the J end lost 6 bases, and 20 bases lay between the germline ends. Autoimmune disease history or systemic immunosuppression barred patients. Here the sequenced sample was CD4+ or CD8+ T cells sorted from blood, taken in a trial of the OX40 agonist ivuxolimab. The chain employs TRBV5-4 and TRBJ1-5; D perhaps matches TRBD1 (6 bases). The receptor comes from an adult with an advanced solid tumor such as melanoma, head and neck, liver or kidney cancer. Here the CDR3 reads CASSDGGAGAVQPQHF. CDR3 bases: TGTGCCAGCAGCGACGGAGGTGCAGGGGCGGTTCAGCCCCAGCATTTT. Full variable domain (remainder filled in from reference TRBV5-4 and TRBJ1-5): ETGVTQSPTHLIKTRGQQVTLRCSSQSGHNTVSWYQQALGQGPQFIFQYYREEENGRGNFPPRFSGLQFPNYSSELNVNALELDDSALYLCASSDGGAGAVQPQHFGDGTRLSIL.